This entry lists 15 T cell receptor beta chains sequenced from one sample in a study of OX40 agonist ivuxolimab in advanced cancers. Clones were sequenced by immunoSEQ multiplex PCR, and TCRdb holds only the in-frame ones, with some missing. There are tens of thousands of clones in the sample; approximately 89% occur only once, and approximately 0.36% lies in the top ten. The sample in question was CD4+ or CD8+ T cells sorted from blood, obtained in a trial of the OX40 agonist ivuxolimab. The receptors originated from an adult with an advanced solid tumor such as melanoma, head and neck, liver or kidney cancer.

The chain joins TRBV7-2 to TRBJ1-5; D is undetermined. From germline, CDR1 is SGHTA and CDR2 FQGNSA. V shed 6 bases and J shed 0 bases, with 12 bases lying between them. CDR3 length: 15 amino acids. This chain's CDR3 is CASSNTISSNQPQHF. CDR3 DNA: TGTGCCAGCAGTAACACTATTTCTAGCAATCAGCCCCAGCATTTT.

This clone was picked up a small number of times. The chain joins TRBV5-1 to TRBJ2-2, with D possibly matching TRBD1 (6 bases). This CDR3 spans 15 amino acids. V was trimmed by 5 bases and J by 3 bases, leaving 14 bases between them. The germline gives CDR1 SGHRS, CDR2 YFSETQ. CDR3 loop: CASSLTGAHTGELFF. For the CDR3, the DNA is TGCGCCAGCAGTCTGACAGGAGCCCACACCGGGGAGCTGTTTTTT.

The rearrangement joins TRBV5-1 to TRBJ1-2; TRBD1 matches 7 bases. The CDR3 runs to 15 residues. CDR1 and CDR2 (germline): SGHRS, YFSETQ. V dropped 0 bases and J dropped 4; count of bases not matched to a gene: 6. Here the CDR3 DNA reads TGCGCCAGCAGCTTGGAACCTCGGGACAGCTATGGCTACACCTTC. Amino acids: CASSLEPRDSYGYTF.

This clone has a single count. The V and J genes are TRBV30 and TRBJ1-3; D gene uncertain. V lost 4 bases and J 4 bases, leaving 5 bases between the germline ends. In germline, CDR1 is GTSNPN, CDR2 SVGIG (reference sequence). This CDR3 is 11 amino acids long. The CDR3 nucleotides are TGTGCCTGGACCCTCGGAAACACCATATATTTT. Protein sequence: CAWTLGNTIYF.

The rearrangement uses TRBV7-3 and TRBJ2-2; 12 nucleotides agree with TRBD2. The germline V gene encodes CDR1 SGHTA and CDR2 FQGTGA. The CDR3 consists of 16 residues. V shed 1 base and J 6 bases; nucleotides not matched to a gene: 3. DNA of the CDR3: TGTGCCAGCAGCTTAAGCGGACTAGCGGGATCCGGGGAGCTGTTTTTT. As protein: CASSLSGLAGSGELFF.

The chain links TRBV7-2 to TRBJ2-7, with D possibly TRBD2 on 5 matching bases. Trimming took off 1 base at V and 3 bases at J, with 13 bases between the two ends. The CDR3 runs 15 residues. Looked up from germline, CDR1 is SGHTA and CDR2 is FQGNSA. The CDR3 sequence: CASSLGAVRDYEQYF. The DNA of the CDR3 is TGTGCCAGCAGCTTAGGAGCGGTCCGGGACTACGAGCAGTACTTC.

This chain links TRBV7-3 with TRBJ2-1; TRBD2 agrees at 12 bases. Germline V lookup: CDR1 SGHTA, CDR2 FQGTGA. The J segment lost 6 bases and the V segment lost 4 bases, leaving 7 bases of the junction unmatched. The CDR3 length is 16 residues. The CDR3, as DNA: TGTGCCAGCAGCTCGAAGACTAGCGGGAGTTTCAATGAGCAGTTCTTC. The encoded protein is CASSSKTSGSFNEQFF.

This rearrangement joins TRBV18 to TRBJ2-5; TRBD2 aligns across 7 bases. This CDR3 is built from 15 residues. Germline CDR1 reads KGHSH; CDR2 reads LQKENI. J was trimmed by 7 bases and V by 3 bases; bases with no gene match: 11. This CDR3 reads CASSPRLAGSGTQYF. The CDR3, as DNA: TGTGCCAGCTCACCGAGACTAGCAGGCTCAGGGACCCAGTACTTC.

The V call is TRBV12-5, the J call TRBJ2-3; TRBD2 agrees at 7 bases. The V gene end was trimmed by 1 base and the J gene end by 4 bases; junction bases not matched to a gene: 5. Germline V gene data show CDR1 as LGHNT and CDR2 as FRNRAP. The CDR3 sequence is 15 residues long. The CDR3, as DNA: TGTGCTAGTGGTTTGGGAGCGGGGATCGCAGATACGCAGTATTTT. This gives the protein CASGLGAGIADTQYF. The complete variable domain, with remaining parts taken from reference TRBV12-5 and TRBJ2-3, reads DARVTQTPRHKVTEMGQEVTMRCQPILGHNTVFWYRQTMMQGLELLAYFRNRAPLDDSGMPKDRFSAEMPDATLATLKIQPSEPRDSAVYFCASGLGAGIADTQYFGPGTRLTVL.

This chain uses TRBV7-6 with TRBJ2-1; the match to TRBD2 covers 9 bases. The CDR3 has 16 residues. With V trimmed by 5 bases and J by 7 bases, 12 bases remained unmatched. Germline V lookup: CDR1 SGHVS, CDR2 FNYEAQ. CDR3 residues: CASSPGGAGGWNEQFF. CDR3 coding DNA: TGTGCCAGCAGCCCCGGGGGGGCGGGAGGGTGGAATGAGCAGTTCTTC.

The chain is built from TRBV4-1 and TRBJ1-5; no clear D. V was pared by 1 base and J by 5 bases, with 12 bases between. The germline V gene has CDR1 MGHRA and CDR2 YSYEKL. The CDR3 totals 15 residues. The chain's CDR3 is CASSQGYNRYQPQHF. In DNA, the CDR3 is TGCGCCAGCAGCCAAGGGTATAACCGCTATCAGCCCCAGCATTTT.

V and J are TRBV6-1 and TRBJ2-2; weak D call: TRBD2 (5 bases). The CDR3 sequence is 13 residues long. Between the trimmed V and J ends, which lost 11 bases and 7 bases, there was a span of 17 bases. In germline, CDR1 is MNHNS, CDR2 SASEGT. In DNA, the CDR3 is TGTGCCCTGAGGGCTGTATGGTTCGGGGAGCTGTTTTTT. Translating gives CALRAVWFGELFF.

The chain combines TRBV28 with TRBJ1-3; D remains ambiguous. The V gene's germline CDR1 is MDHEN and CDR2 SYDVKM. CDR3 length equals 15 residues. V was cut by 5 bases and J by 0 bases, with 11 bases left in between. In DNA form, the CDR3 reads TGTGCCAGCAGTCCCGGACGGTTCTCTGGAAACACCATATATTTT. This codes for CASSPGRFSGNTIYF. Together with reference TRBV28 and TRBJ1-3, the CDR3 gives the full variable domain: DVKVTQSSRYLVKRTGEKVFLECVQDMDHENMFWYRQDPGLGLRLIYFSYDVKMKEKGDIPEGYSVSREKKERFSLILESASTNQTSMYLCASSPGRFSGNTIYFGEGSWLTVV.

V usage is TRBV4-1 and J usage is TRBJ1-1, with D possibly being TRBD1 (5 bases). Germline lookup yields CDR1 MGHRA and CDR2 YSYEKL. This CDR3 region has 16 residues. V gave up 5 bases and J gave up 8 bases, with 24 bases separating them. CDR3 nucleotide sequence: TGCGCCAGCAGCTCATTGGGCAGGGATTTGGAACGGGAAGCTTTCTTT. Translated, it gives CASSSLGRDLEREAFF.

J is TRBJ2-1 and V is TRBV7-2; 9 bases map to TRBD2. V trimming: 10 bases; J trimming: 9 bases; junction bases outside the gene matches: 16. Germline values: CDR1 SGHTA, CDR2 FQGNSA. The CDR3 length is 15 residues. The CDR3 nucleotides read TGTGCCACCTCGTGGCGGGAGGGCCGACTTACTGAGCAGTTCTTC. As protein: CATSWREGRLTEQFF.